The clone carrying this TCR beta chain was recorded once. The sample comes from a study of shared clonotypes between healthy human individuals. Overall study context: Aged between 18 and 49, the donors were a couple of women and three men.

CDR3 length equals 16 residues. V lost 0 bases, J lost 4 bases, and 15 bases lay in between. From germline, CDR1 is SGHAT and CDR2 FQNNGV. Sorted subsets were amplified in replicate PCRs using 200 ng DNA, some 31,000 T cell genomes. Profiling relied on immunoSEQ multiplex PCR, and the TCRdb table lists in-frame clones only, not all of them. The data show about 1.5 million clones, under 99% seen once. This receptor was obtained from a young man in good health. The sequencing input was naive CD4+ T cells sorted from blood. Stated subset: CD45RA+ positively selected. The chain carries TRBV11-2 and TRBJ1-1; D uncertain. DNA of the CDR3: TGTGCCAGCAGCTTAGATCTCGCACCCTTGATCACTGAAGCTTTCTTT. Protein: CASSLDLAPLITEAFF.